Listed below are T cell receptor beta chains from one sample, sequenced in a study of Tregs in tolerant kidney transplant recipients. Clones were sequenced by immunoSEQ multiplex PCR, and TCRdb holds only the in-frame ones, with some missing. The top ten hold roughly 0.31% of the sample, which has 90,000 to 120,000 clones, around 89% seen once. The source was CD4+ T cells from blood, collected before the transplant. The source is a human donor who received a combined kidney and bone marrow transplant. The CDR3 runs from the conserved cysteine through the conserved F or W. Each record gives: J gene, clone size, V gene, D gene, CDR3 length, CDR3 DNA, CDR3 protein. A D gene is named only where the DNA matches it firmly. Size is stated for part of the rows, as once, few or many counts, or as a class when the clone is expanded.

J: TRBJ2-1
size: -
V: TRBV19
D: -
length: 14
DNA: TGTGCCAGTCAAGGGGGGAGGGCCTACAATGAGCAGTTCTTC
CDR3: CASQGGRAYNEQFF

J: TRBJ2-3
size: -
V: TRBV28
D: TRBD2
length: 16
DNA: TGTGCCAGCAAGGGGCGGCGGGAGCGAAACACAGATACGCAGTATTTT
CDR3: CASKGRRERNTDTQYF

J: TRBJ1-2
size: -
V: TRBV11-2
D: -
length: 14
DNA: TGTGCCAGCAGCTTGGAACAGTTTAACTATGGCTACACCTTC
CDR3: CASSLEQFNYGYTF

J: TRBJ1-1
size: -
V: TRBV2
D: TRBD1
length: 13
DNA: TGTGCCAGCAGTCTCGACAGGGTGGGTGAAGCTTTCTTT
CDR3: CASSLDRVGEAFF

J: TRBJ1-6
size: -
V: TRBV7-2
D: -
length: 18
DNA: TGTGCCAGCAGCTTAGAATTTAGGGGACTAGTAAACCTCCAGCCCCTCCACTTT
CDR3: CASSLEFRGLVNLQPLHF

J: TRBJ2-5
size: -
V: TRBV19
D: -
length: 12
DNA: TGTGCCAGTAGTATCGGGGGGCGGCCCCAGTACTTC
CDR3: CASSIGGRPQYF

J: TRBJ2-3
size: once
V: TRBV7-2
D: TRBD2
length: 17
DNA: TGTGCCAGCAGCCCAAGAACTAGCGGGGGTAGAACAGATACGCAGTATTTT
CDR3: CASSPRTSGGRTDTQYF

J: TRBJ2-2
size: -
V: TRBV6-4
D: -
length: 14
DNA: TGTGCCAGCAGAAACAGGGAGGGCACCGGGGAGCTGTTTTTT
CDR3: CASRNREGTGELFF

J: TRBJ2-1
size: -
V: TRBV11-2
D: TRBD2
length: 15
DNA: TGTGCCAGCAGCTTGGGACTAGCGGGGGTCAATGAGCAGTTCTTC
CDR3: CASSLGLAGVNEQFF

J: TRBJ2-6
size: -
V: TRBV27
D: TRBD1
length: 17
DNA: TGTGCCAGCAGTGAATACGGACAGGTCTCTGGGGCCAACGTCCTGACTTTC
CDR3: CASSEYGQVSGANVLTF

J: TRBJ1-1
size: few
V: TRBV10-2
D: -
length: 14
DNA: TGCGCCAGCAGTACCAACAGGGCCGGGACTGAAGCTTTCTTT
CDR3: CASSTNRAGTEAFF